This T cell receptor beta chain was profiled in a study of breast tumors, draining lymph nodes, adjacent tissues. Study conclusions and caveats: Compared with lymph nodes, tumors were less diverse; compared with nontumor tissue, more.

The CDR3 length is 13 residues. CDR1 is LNHDA and CDR2 is SQIVND in the germline V gene (reference sequence). Trimming cost V 5 bases and J 1 base, with 8 bases left between them. TCRdb called the multiplex PCR reads again in MiXCR, with one record for every CDR3 protein. Among approximately 230,000 distinct CDR3 sequences listed, under 40% were seen once. Samples came from axillary lymph nodes draining the breast cancer. The table lists this clonotype with many counts. The antigen remains undetermined. The chain is built from TRBV19 and TRBJ2-5; D call uncertain. The specimen sequenced was axillary lymph node tissue. The source of this sequence is a female donor with breast cancer. Some clones in this sample may be carry-over from other donors' samples. CDR3 residues: CASSGQVQETQYF. The DNA of the CDR3 is TGTGCCAGTAGTGGGCAAGTCCAAGAGACCCAGTACTTC.